Each of the 25 T cell receptor beta chains below was sequenced from the same sample in a study of T cell repertoires in cytomegalovirus infection. Their specific antigens are unknown. TCRdb re-analysed the reads in MiXCR, keeping a single row per CDR3 protein. Here the sample spans approximately 470,000 distinct CDR3 sequences, roughly 43% being singletons. The sample consisted of cultured PBMCs, taken from culture after CMV antigen stimulation. The receptors derive from a human donor in good health (CMV status not recorded). Some clones in this sample may be carry-over from other donors' samples.

This chain connects TRBV15 to TRBJ2-5, with D unresolved. Germline CDR1 and CDR2: LNHNV and YYDKDF (reference sequence). Deletions cut 3 bases from V and 4 bases from J, with 15 bases between. There are 15 residues in the CDR3. CDR3 region: CATSRTDLRRETQYF. DNA of the CDR3: TGTGCCACCAGCAGGACCGATCTTCGCCGAGAGACCCAGTACTTC.

A few counts support this clonotype. V is TRBV11-2 and J is TRBJ2-1, with a tentative D call TRBD2 (5 bases). The CDR3 contains 16 residues. V gave up 0 bases and J gave up 2 bases, with 11 bases separating them. Germline CDR1 SGHAT, CDR2 FQNNGV. The CDR3 region is CASSLEGAPAYNEQFF. DNA of the CDR3: TGTGCCAGCAGCTTAGAGGGAGCCCCGGCCTACAATGAGCAGTTCTTC.

The chain joins TRBV11-2 to TRBJ2-1; maybe TRBD2 (6 bases). Germline lookup yields CDR1 SGHAT and CDR2 FQNNGV. This CDR3 contains 15 residues. Deletions cut 2 bases from V and 2 bases from J, with 10 bases between. As DNA, the CDR3 is TGTGCCAGCAGCTTAACCGGCGGGACCTACAATGAGCAGTTCTTC. It codes for CASSLTGGTYNEQFF.

This clonotype has more than one count but fewer than ten. The V and J genes are TRBV12-3 or TRBV12-4 and TRBJ2-1; 8 positions agree with TRBD1. The CDR3 runs 14 residues. V dropped 3 bases and J dropped 9; count of bases not matched to a gene: 7. CDR3 sequence (DNA): TGTGCCAGCAGTTTGGCAGGGGGCTACGGTGAGCAGTTCTTC. This translates into CASSLAGGYGEQFF.

The rearrangement uses TRBV9 and TRBJ1-2; no reliable D call. The CDR3 is 15 residues long. V lost 0 bases to trimming and J lost 0 bases, with 9 bases between them. The germline CDR1 and CDR2 sequences are SGDLS and YYNGEE. Here the CDR3 reads CASSVAKGPNYGYTF. CDR3 DNA sequence: TGTGCCAGCAGCGTAGCGAAAGGGCCTAACTATGGCTACACCTTC.

This sequence joins TRBV11-2 and TRBJ2-7, with D uncertain. Looked up from germline, CDR1 is SGHAT and CDR2 is FQNNGV. The CDR3 loop spans 12 amino acids. V lost 1 base to trimming and J lost 6 bases, with 7 bases between them. The CDR3 is CASSLALGEQYF. CDR3 DNA sequence: TGTGCCAGCAGCTTAGCGCTGGGCGAGCAGTACTTC.

This chain joins TRBV29-1 and TRBJ2-7, with TRBD1 identical over 8 bases. Germline loops: CDR1 SQVTM, CDR2 ANQGSEA. V shed 4 bases and J 6 bases; nucleotides not matched to a gene: 8. The CDR3 spans 13 residues. The CDR3 nucleotides are TGCAGCGTTGCCCGGGACAGGTTGGGCGAGCAGTACTTC. As protein: CSVARDRLGEQYF.

This clonotype has just a few counts. V is TRBV7-2 and J is TRBJ2-1, with 11 bases identical to TRBD2. The length of the CDR3 is 15 residues. The V and J ends lost 2 bases and 10 bases, in that order; junction bases with no gene match: 7. In germline, CDR1 is SGHTA, CDR2 FQGNSA. The CDR3 protein is CASSLNLAGGEEQFF. DNA for the CDR3: TGTGCCAGCAGCTTAAACCTAGCGGGGGGTGAGGAGCAGTTCTTC.

The count of this clonotype is one. V usage is TRBV20-1 and J usage is TRBJ2-3, with D uncertain. The CDR3 sequence is 13 residues long. From germline, CDR1 is DFQATT and CDR2 SNEGSKA (reference sequence). V was trimmed by 6 bases and J by 0 bases, leaving 10 bases between them. DNA for the CDR3: TGCAGTGCGGTGGGCAGGAGCACAGATACGCAGTATTTT. Translating gives CSAVGRSTDTQYF.

V gene TRBV7-2 combines with J gene TRBJ2-1; D ambiguous. V lost 5 bases and J 0 bases, leaving 11 bases between the germline ends. The CDR3 spans 15 residues. The germline gives CDR1 SGHTA, CDR2 FQGNSA. CDR3 sequence: CASSEGPSSYNEQFF. CDR3 in DNA: TGTGCCAGCAGCGAAGGACCGAGCTCCTACAATGAGCAGTTCTTC.

The chain has TRBV5-4 and TRBJ2-1; D is ambiguous. V lost 3 bases and J lost 4, with 14 bases in between. Per germline, CDR1 SGHNT and CDR2 YYREEE (reference sequence). CDR3 length equals 15 residues. The CDR3 is CASSSPRRLYNEQFF. In DNA, the CDR3 is TGTGCCAGCAGCTCACCCCGTAGACTGTACAATGAGCAGTTCTTC.

The chain carries TRBV6-6 and TRBJ2-1, with D maybe TRBD2 (6 bases). The CDR3 runs to 15 residues. The V gene lost 6 bases and the J gene lost 4 bases, with 16 bases spanning the gap. The V gene's germline CDR1 is MNHNY and CDR2 SVGAGI (reference sequence). The chain's CDR3 is CASSPRSSVYNEQFF. The CDR3 DNA is TGTGCCAGCAGCCCCCGGTCTAGCGTTTACAATGAGCAGTTCTTC.

The CDR3 reads CASSQVGVGAEAFF. For the CDR3, the DNA is TGTGCCAGCAGTCAAGTCGGGGTCGGCGCTGAAGCTTTCTTT. The chain has TRBV6-8 and TRBJ1-1, with no clear D. CDR1 and CDR2 (germline): MNHGY, SAAAGT. Trimming took 5 bases from V and 6 from J, leaving 16 bases between them. This CDR3 has 14 amino acids.

This clonotype has only a few counts. This chain uses TRBV7-6 with TRBJ2-7, with D tentatively TRBD2 (5 bases). In germline, CDR1 is SGHVS, CDR2 FNYEAQ. The CDR3 spans 16 residues. V shed 5 bases and J shed 0 bases, with 17 bases lying between them. For the CDR3, the DNA is TGTGCCAGCAGCCCCCGAAGGAGGCAGAACTCCTACGAGCAGTACTTC. Translating it yields CASSPRRRQNSYEQYF.

This rearrangement joins TRBV2 to TRBJ2-3; D may correspond to TRBD1 or TRBD2 (5 bases each). The CDR3 runs to 16 residues. CDR1 and CDR2 (germline): SNHLY, FYNNEI. The germline V and J ends were trimmed by 1 base and 4 bases, with 15 bases remaining between them. CDR3 sequence: CASSEGGTLFPDTQYF. CDR3 in DNA: TGTGCCAGCAGTGAAGGAGGGACCCTTTTCCCAGATACGCAGTATTTT.

V gene TRBV29-1 combines with J gene TRBJ2-5; D may be TRBD1 (6 bases). Germline values: CDR1 SQVTM, CDR2 ANQGSEA. The ends were cut back, 5 bases at V and 4 bases at J, with 8 bases in the middle. The CDR3 runs to 11 residues. This CDR3 is CSVTGIETQYF. CDR3 in DNA: TGCAGCGTTACAGGGATAGAGACCCAGTACTTC.

This sequence joins TRBV10-3 and TRBJ1-1; D is unclear. CDR1 and CDR2 (germline): ENHRY, SYGVKD. Trimming left V 0 bases short and J 10 bases short, with 12 bases between. This CDR3 comprises 13 residues. The CDR3 DNA reads as TGTGCCATCAGTGAGTCGGGAACCGAAGGAGCTTTCTTT. This gives the protein CAISESGTEGAFF.

This chain links TRBV7-2 with TRBJ2-7, with 9 positions matching TRBD1. Germline V CDR1 and CDR2: SGHTA, FQGNSA. After removal of 2 bases from V and 3 bases from J, the junction contained 5 bases not matched to a gene. The CDR3 runs 15 residues. CDR3 loop: CASSLMGQGNYEQYF. As DNA, the CDR3 is TGTGCCAGCAGCTTAATGGGACAGGGAAACTACGAGCAGTACTTC.

This chain connects TRBV20-1 to TRBJ2-5; perhaps D is TRBD1 or TRBD2 (5 bases each). The ends were cut back, 3 bases at V and 5 bases at J, with 16 bases in the middle. This CDR3 comprises 14 residues. The germline V gene has CDR1 DFQATT and CDR2 SNEGSKA (reference sequence). The CDR3 DNA reads as TGCAGTGCTAGCACAATCTCGGGGCGGGAGACCCAGTACTTC. Residues: CSASTISGRETQYF.

The rearrangement uses TRBV7-8 and TRBJ2-3; the match to TRBD2 covers 10 bases. The V gene end was trimmed by 5 bases and the J gene end by 2 bases; junction bases not matched to a gene: 7. The V gene's germline CDR1 is SGHVS and CDR2 FQNEAQ. The CDR3 contains 16 residues. DNA of the CDR3: TGTGCCAGCAGCACGTTACTAGCGGGGAACACAGATACGCAGTATTTT. Protein: CASSTLLAGNTDTQYF.

There are a few counts of this clonotype. The V and J genes are TRBV11-2 and TRBJ2-1; TRBD1 might be the D (6 bases). The V end lost 5 bases, the J end lost 1 base, and 12 bases lay between the germline ends. CDR3 length equals 15 residues. CDR1 and CDR2 (germline): SGHAT, FQNNGV. The CDR3 sequence: CASSRIRGSYNEQFF. In nucleotides, the CDR3 is TGTGCCAGCAGCCGAATCAGGGGTTCCTACAATGAGCAGTTCTTC.

V usage is TRBV5-5 and J usage is TRBJ2-3; D could derive from TRBD1 or TRBD2 (5 bases each). Germline CDR1 and CDR2: SGHKS and YYEKEE (reference sequence). The CDR3 covers 14 residues. Trimming took off 4 bases at V and 6 bases at J, with 15 bases between the two ends. This CDR3 is CASSLTAASDTQYF. CDR3 nucleotides: TGTGCCAGCAGCCTGACAGCGGCCTCGGATACGCAGTATTTT.

This clonotype occurred a few times. This chain joins TRBV28 and TRBJ2-7, with unresolved D. The CDR3 totals 15 residues. The ends were cut back, 4 bases at V and 3 bases at J, with 16 bases in the middle. From germline, CDR1 is MDHEN and CDR2 SYDVKM. CDR3 in DNA: TGTGCCAGCAGTTCGATTCGACCGGCCCTCTACGAGCAGTACTTC. It encodes CASSSIRPALYEQYF.

This clonotype was observed a few times. The chain is built from TRBV5-1 and TRBJ1-2; D not certain. The V and J ends lost 2 bases and 7 bases respectively, with 12 bases between them. The CDR3 contains 13 residues. Germline V gene sequence: CDR1 SGHRS, CDR2 YFSETQ. CDR3 sequence reads: CASSLGIVGGYTF. The CDR3 coding sequence is TGCGCCAGCAGCTTAGGAATCGTAGGTGGCTACACCTTC.

This clonotype was observed a handful of times. J is TRBJ1-2 and V is TRBV7-2; 11 bases map to TRBD1. CDR1 and CDR2 from the germline V gene are SGHTA and FQGNSA. There are 17 residues in the CDR3. The V and J ends lost 5 bases and 7 bases, in that order; junction bases with no gene match: 15. CDR3 amino acids: CASSPRDRGSRRPGYTF. Here the CDR3 DNA reads TGTGCCAGCAGCCCCCGGGACAGGGGGAGTCGCAGGCCTGGCTACACCTTC. The full variable domain, with the rest looked up from reference TRBV7-2 and TRBJ1-2, is GAGVSQSPSNKVTEKGKDVELRCDPISGHTALYWYRQSLGQGLEFLIYFQGNSAPDKSGLPSDRFSAERTGGSVSTLTIQRTQQEDSAVYLCASSPRDRGSRRPGYTFGSGTRLTVV.